Below, 6 T cell receptor beta chains from the same sample are listed, as sequenced in a study of vaccination and CD4 T cells after COVID-19. These receptors have no identified antigens. Treatment defined: 10-day PBMC culture with coronavirus spike peptide pools or control peptides (ViraFEST assay). The Oncomine TCR Beta short-read assay sequenced DNA from cultured CD4+ T cells. From the PCR reads, TCRdb called clonotypes with MiXCR, one entry per CDR3 protein. The sample yields roughly 18,000 distinct CDR3 sequences, 40% to 65% seen once. Here the sequenced sample was CD4+ T cells from blood, cultured in vitro, taken before SARS-CoV-2 vaccination. The source of these receptors is a human donor who had recovered from COVID-19.

As concerns this clonotype: At one end the junction does not follow the germline gene, possibly because of a read error. This chain connects TRBV6-2 or TRBV6-3 to TRBJ1-6; D might be TRBD1 (5 bases). The CDR3 extends over 13 amino acids. CDR1 is MNHEY, CDR2 SVGEGT, per germline. The CDR3 nucleotides are TGTGCCAGCAGTGGGACGGACGGCCTTTTTCGAAACTTT. Amino acids: CASSGTDGLFRNF.

V is TRBV20-1 and J is TRBJ2-3, with D tentatively TRBD2 (5 bases). CDR1 is DFQATT, CDR2 SNEGSKA, per germline (reference sequence). V was shortened by 3 bases and J by 4 bases, with 14 bases between the two germline ends. This CDR3 spans 14 amino acids. The CDR3 spells CSARTPGSADTQYF. The CDR3 DNA is TGCAGTGCTAGGACTCCGGGGTCGGCAGATACGCAGTATTTT.

The chain couples TRBV3-1 to TRBJ2-5, with TRBD2 matching over 7 bases. This CDR3 region has 14 residues. Germline CDR1 LGHDT, CDR2 YNNKEL (reference sequence). Trimming cost V 4 bases and J 2 bases; bases outside gene matches: 4. DNA of the CDR3: TGTGCCAGCAGCCTCGCGGGGGTGCAAGAGACCCAGTACTTC. It translates to CASSLAGVQETQYF.

V usage is TRBV15 and J usage is TRBJ1-5; the D gene is possibly TRBD1 (6 bases). From germline, CDR1 is LNHNV and CDR2 YYDKDF (reference sequence). The CDR3 spans 13 residues. V lost 0 bases and J 10 bases, leaving 10 bases between the germline ends. As DNA, the CDR3 is TGTGCCACCAGCAGAGATCCAGGGGACCCCCAGCATTTT. Translated, it gives CATSRDPGDPQHF.

This clonotype was seen a few times. CDR3 coding DNA: TGTGCCACCTGGAGGGAGGGCGAGCAGTACTTC. This gives the protein CATWREGEQYF. The V and J genes are TRBV6-2 or TRBV6-3 and TRBJ2-7, with TRBD2 matching 7 bases. The germline V gene has CDR1 MNHEY and CDR2 SVGEGT. The CDR3 runs to 11 residues. V dropped 10 bases and J dropped 6; count of bases not matched to a gene: 6.

This clonotype was detected only a few times. The CDR3 loop reads CSASNPRLAPLRFGTQYF. The CDR3 DNA follows: TGCAGTGCTAGCAACCCCCGACTAGCCCCCCTAAGGTTCGGTACGCAGTATTTT. The chain links TRBV20-1 to TRBJ2-3; 7 positions agree with TRBD2. The CDR3 covers 18 residues. Germline loops: CDR1 DFQATT, CDR2 SNEGSKA (reference sequence). J lost 8 bases, V lost 3 bases, and 23 bases had no gene match.